The 24 T cell receptor beta chains below come from one sample, sequenced in a study of immune cell composition in non-small cell lung cancer. The normal lung sample lay at least 3 cm, and maximally far, from the tumour. Sequencing was performed with immunoSEQ multiplex PCR; in TCRdb, only in-frame clones are kept and a portion is missing. The sample consists of 2,500 to 3,000 clones, 60% to 85% of them appearing once. The source material was non-adjacent lung tissue. Every receptor here comes from a human donor with non-small cell lung cancer.

The chain uses TRBV5-6 and TRBJ1-2; TRBD1 agrees at 9 bases. CDR3 length: 14 amino acids. The germline gives CDR1 SGHDT, CDR2 YYEEEE. J gave up 7 bases and V 1 base, and 5 bases lay outside the gene matches. The CDR3 reads CASSLRDRELGYTF. The CDR3, as DNA: TGTGCCAGCAGCTTGCGGGACAGGGAACTTGGCTACACCTTC.

The chain couples TRBV10-1 to TRBJ1-5; 7 nucleotides match TRBD1. Germline lookup yields CDR1 WNHNN and CDR2 SYGVQD (reference sequence). J was trimmed by 2 bases and V by 9 bases; bases with no gene match: 4. This CDR3 contains 13 residues. The CDR3 DNA reads TGCGCCAGAGGGGGCGCGGGCAATCAGCCCCAGCATTTT. Its protein product is CARGGAGNQPQHF.

V usage is TRBV5-5 and J usage is TRBJ2-6; D is possibly TRBD2 (6 bases). The CDR3 sequence is 16 residues long. Germline-derived CDR1 and CDR2 are SGHKS and YYEKEE (reference sequence). Trimming removed 4 bases from V and 4 bases from J, with 15 bases in between. The CDR3 coding sequence is TGTGCCAGCAGCATGGAGTGGGGGGACGGGGCCAACGTCCTGACTTTC. This encodes CASSMEWGDGANVLTF.

J is TRBJ2-5 and V is TRBV11-3; possibly TRBD2 for D (6 bases). V lost 2 bases and J lost 3, with 7 bases in between. The germline CDR1 and CDR2 sequences are SGHNT and YENEEA. The length of the CDR3 is 13 residues. The CDR3 DNA sequence: TGTGCCAGCAGCTTACCGGGGGAAGAGACCCAGTACTTC. Translation gives CASSLPGEETQYF.

This clone was found a few times. V and J are TRBV7-3 and TRBJ2-7; 8 nucleotides align to TRBD1. The V gene's germline CDR1 is SGHTA and CDR2 FQGTGA. The CDR3 has 15 amino acids. V lost 5 bases to trimming and J lost 5 bases; unmatched junction nucleotides: 11. The DNA of the CDR3 is TGTGCCAGCAGCCCCCGACAGGGGCCCAACCACGAGCAGTACTTC. Protein: CASSPRQGPNHEQYF.

The chain recombines TRBV2 with TRBJ2-1; no definite D call. The CDR3 consists of 12 residues. Deletions cut 8 bases from V and 10 bases from J, with 15 bases between. In germline, CDR1 is SNHLY, CDR2 FYNNEI. CDR3 residues: CASVFEVEEQFF. CDR3 bases: TGTGCCAGCGTCTTCGAGGTAGAGGAGCAGTTCTTC.

Turning to this clone: The germline gene is not matched at one end of the junction; a read error may be the cause. The chain has TRBV29-1 and TRBJ1-2, with D possibly matching TRBD1 (5 bases). Germline CDR1 is SQVTM and CDR2 is ANQGSEA. This CDR3 region has 10 residues. The CDR3 coding sequence is TGCAGCGTTATTAAGGACATGGAGTACTTC. Translating it yields CSVIKDMEYF.

CDR3 sequence: CASSYLAGARQETQYF. The CDR3 DNA sequence: TGTGCCAGCAGTTACCTAGCGGGGGCCCGCCAAGAGACCCAGTACTTC. This rearrangement joins TRBV6-6 to TRBJ2-5; 10 nucleotides match TRBD2. There are 16 residues in the CDR3. V lost 2 bases to trimming and J lost 1 base; unmatched junction nucleotides: 4. Germline V gene sequence: CDR1 MNHNY, CDR2 SVGAGI (reference sequence).

The genes are TRBV5-1 and TRBJ1-4; 8 bases fit TRBD1. The CDR3 is 14 amino acids. V gave up 4 bases and J gave up 4 bases; unmatched junction bases: 3. Per the germline V gene, CDR1 is SGHRS and CDR2 is YFSETQ. CDR3 nucleotide sequence: TGCGCCAGCAGCATGGGACAGGATAATGAAAAACTGTTTTTT. Translated, it gives CASSMGQDNEKLFF.

The chain couples TRBV2 to TRBJ2-1; 11 nucleotides agree with TRBD2. With V trimmed by 2 bases and J by 7 bases, 7 bases remained unmatched. The CDR3 totals 16 residues. Germline CDR1 is SNHLY and CDR2 is FYNNEI. The CDR3 coding sequence is TGTGCCAGCAGTGAATATGTAGCGGGGGGGCGGAATGAGCAGTTCTTC. Its protein is CASSEYVAGGRNEQFF. The whole variable domain, remainder taken from reference TRBV2 and TRBJ2-1, is EPEVTQTPSHQVTQMGQEVILRCVPISNHLYFYWYRQILGQKVEFLVSFYNNEISEKSEIFDDQFSVERPDGSNFTLKIRSTKLEDSAMYFCASSEYVAGGRNEQFFGPGTRLTVL.

This rearrangement joins TRBV6-1 to TRBJ1-1, with TRBD1 identical over 8 bases. Trimming at V came to 11 bases and at J to 3 bases, leaving 5 bases not matched to a gene. Germline V gene data show CDR1 as MNHNS and CDR2 as SASEGT. This CDR3 spans 12 amino acids. CDR3 sequence (DNA): TGTGCCTCGGACAGGGATTACACTGAAGCTTTCTTT. It codes for CASDRDYTEAFF.

The V and J genes are TRBV6-4 and TRBJ1-1, with D hard to call. The germline gives CDR1 MRHNA, CDR2 SNTAGT. The CDR3 has 15 amino acids. Trimming stripped 6 bases from V and 4 bases from J, with 18 bases between. The CDR3 bases are TGTGCCAGCAGCCGGGAGGAGGGAGGGTCCACTGAAGCTTTCTTT. Residues: CASSREEGGSTEAFF.

The rearrangement links TRBV10-2 to TRBJ1-1, with D possibly being TRBD1 (6 bases). The germline V gene has CDR1 WSHSY and CDR2 SAAADI. V was pared by 5 bases and J by 0 bases, with 16 bases between. The length of the CDR3 is 16 residues. CDR3 region: CASSLSGGGLNTEAFF. The CDR3 region has the DNA TGCGCCAGCAGTCTTTCGGGGGGCGGGCTGAACACTGAAGCTTTCTTT.

The J gene is TRBJ1-6, the V gene TRBV5-1; 7 bases are shared with TRBD1. Germline V gene lookup returns CDR1 SGHRS and CDR2 YFSETQ. This CDR3 comprises 17 residues. The V segment lost 4 bases and the J segment 4 bases; nucleotides outside the gene matches: 11. The CDR3 protein is CASSNDRASLYNSPLHF. CDR3 bases: TGCGCCAGCAGCAACGACAGGGCGTCCCTTTATAATTCACCCCTCCACTTT.

The gene calls are TRBV29-1 and TRBJ2-1; D unresolved. V shed 6 bases and J shed 8 bases, with 14 bases lying between them. The germline V gene has CDR1 SQVTM and CDR2 ANQGSEA. The length of the CDR3 is 12 residues. The CDR3 DNA reads TGCAGCGTAAGTCTTAGTGAACATGAGCAGTTCTTC. Its translation: CSVSLSEHEQFF.

V is TRBV15 and J is TRBJ1-2; 7 positions match TRBD1. Germline CDR1 is LNHNV and CDR2 is YYDKDF (reference sequence). CDR3 length: 15 amino acids. Trimming at V came to 0 bases and at J to 5 bases, leaving 6 bases not matched to a gene. The CDR3 spells CATSRDLGQEYGYTF. CDR3 bases: TGTGCCACCAGCAGAGATCTCGGACAGGAGTATGGCTACACCTTC.

V is TRBV2 and J is TRBJ1-2; D remains ambiguous. This CDR3 spans 13 amino acids. Germline V gene sequence: CDR1 SNHLY, CDR2 FYNNEI. Trimming cost V 7 bases and J 0 bases, with 9 bases left between them. The CDR3 spells CASTVKPNYGYTF. CDR3 nucleotides: TGTGCCAGCACCGTAAAGCCTAACTATGGCTACACCTTC.

This rearrangement joins TRBV7-2 to TRBJ2-7, with 7 bases identical to TRBD2. This CDR3 comprises 14 residues. V was clipped by 1 base and J by 4 bases; unmatched bases: 4. Germline assignment: CDR1 SGHTA and CDR2 FQGNSA. CDR3 coding DNA: TGTGCCAGCAGCTTAGACCTAGCGGCTTACGAGCAGTACTTC. It is translated as CASSLDLAAYEQYF.

CDR3 protein: CASSVGGTQETQYF. The CDR3 coding sequence is TGCGCCAGCAGCGTGGGGGGGACCCAAGAGACCCAGTACTTC. V is TRBV4-1 and J is TRBJ2-5; 7 nucleotides line up with TRBD2. Trimming cost V 5 bases and J 1 base; bases outside gene matches: 4. The CDR3 has 14 amino acids. Germline V gene lookup returns CDR1 MGHRA and CDR2 YSYEKL.

This clone is a singleton in its sample. CDR3 sequence (DNA): TGTGCCAGCAGCCGAGGAAACATTCAGTACTTC. The encoded protein is CASSRGNIQYF. The chain couples TRBV5-6 to TRBJ2-4; D unclear. The CDR3 has 11 residues. Germline V CDR1 and CDR2: SGHDT, YYEEEE. V was shortened by 4 bases and J by 6 bases, with 5 bases between the two germline ends. Using reference TRBV5-6 and TRBJ2-4 for the parts outside the CDR3, the full variable domain is DAGVTQSPTHLIKTRGQQVTLRCSPKSGHDTVSWYQQALGQGPQFIFQYYEEEERQRGNFPDRFSGHQFPNYSSELNVNALLLGDSALYLCASSRGNIQYFGAGTRLSVL.

This chain links TRBV6-4 with TRBJ2-2, with TRBD2 identical over 12 bases. V was clipped by 5 bases and J by 3 bases; unmatched bases: 1. The CDR3 runs 15 residues. Germline V gene data show CDR1 as MRHNA and CDR2 as SNTAGT. CDR3 amino acids: CASSPSGRDTGELFF. CDR3 sequence (DNA): TGTGCCAGCAGTCCTAGCGGGAGGGACACCGGGGAGCTGTTTTTT.

This rearrangement joins TRBV15 to TRBJ1-4; D gene uncertain. The CDR3 is made up of 13 amino acids. Germline V gene data show CDR1 as LNHNV and CDR2 as YYDKDF (reference sequence). The V and J ends lost 6 bases and 5 bases respectively, with 10 bases between them. The CDR3 DNA reads as TGTGCCACCAGTCGAGGAAGCAATGAAAAACTGTTTTTT. The encoded protein is CATSRGSNEKLFF. The full variable domain, completed using reference TRBV15 and TRBJ1-4, is DAMVIQNPRYQVTQFGKPVTLSCSQTLNHNVMYWYQQKSSQAPKLLFHYYDKDFNNEADTPDNFQSRRPNTSFCFLDIRSPGLGDTAMYLCATSRGSNEKLFFGSGTQLSVL.

V gene TRBV5-6 combines with J gene TRBJ1-6; D not resolved. The CDR3 length is 12 residues. V lost 3 bases to trimming and J lost 10 bases, with 8 bases between them. Per germline, CDR1 SGHDT and CDR2 YYEEEE. CDR3 in DNA: TGTGCCAGCAGCTCACTAGGCTCACCCCTCCACTTT. Translating gives CASSSLGSPLHF.

This clone was counted a single time. The chain has TRBV2 and TRBJ1-4; D gene uncertain. The CDR3 extends over 12 amino acids. V was shortened by 8 bases and J by 5 bases, with 9 bases between the two germline ends. CDR1 is SNHLY, CDR2 FYNNEI, per germline. The DNA for the CDR3 is TGTGCCAGCCACAGATTGAATGAAAAACTGTTTTTT. Translating it yields CASHRLNEKLFF. Full variable domain (remainder filled in from reference TRBV2 and TRBJ1-4): EPEVTQTPSHQVTQMGQEVILRCVPISNHLYFYWYRQILGQKVEFLVSFYNNEISEKSEIFDDQFSVERPDGSNFTLKIRSTKLEDSAMYFCASHRLNEKLFFGSGTQLSVL.